This T cell receptor (beta chain) was recorded in a study of cytomegalovirus exposure and HLA in healthy donors. Looking at the study overall: A prior analysis found about 110 million unique TCR beta sequences from some 190 million T cells. Points from the study as a whole: Later analysis identified several of the most significant clusters that appeared linked to common viral pathogens. CMV serostatus was the sole immune exposure information available.

Vbeta (60) and Jbeta (13) primers were used in the PCR. Profiled with immunoSEQ multiplex PCR; TCRdb holds only in-frame clones, not every one. Of 250,000 to 350,000 clones in the sample, 70% to 90% were seen once. Germline CDR1 is SGHNT and CDR2 is YENEEA. This CDR3 contains 15 residues. V was pared by 3 bases and J by 0 bases, with 10 bases between. To note about this clone: Antigen unknown.

Material for sequencing was PBMCs. This receptor was obtained from a man aged 40-49 years in good health and CMV-seropositive. The V gene is TRBV11-3, the J gene TRBJ2-3, with D maybe TRBD1 (6 bases). The chain's CDR3 is CASSFQGSSTDTQYF. The DNA of the CDR3 is TGTGCCAGCAGCTTTCAGGGGTCTAGCACAGATACGCAGTATTTT.